Sequencing of this TCR beta chain was carried out in a study of blood T cell repertoires in COVID-19. Clones were sequenced by immunoSEQ multiplex PCR, and TCRdb holds only the in-frame ones, with some missing. The profile shows 300,000 to 400,000 clones, roughly 89% of them singletons. The CDR3 runs to 13 residues. Unmatched junction bases numbered 3, after V lost 0 bases and J lost 10 bases. Germline loops: CDR1 LGHDT, CDR2 YNNKEL (reference sequence). This clone was counted between two and nine times. This TCR came from a man younger than 45 with COVID-19, enrolled during active disease. The sample was peripheral blood. The chain has TRBV3-1 (or the pseudogene TRBV3-2) and TRBJ1-5, with 7 nucleotides matching TRBD1. CDR3 sequence reads: CASSQDRTGPQHF. CDR3 bases: TGTGCCAGCAGCCAAGATCGGACAGGCCCCCAGCATTTT.